The source of this TCR beta chain is a study of shared clonotypes between healthy human individuals. It was CD45RO-negative cells, positively selected for CCR7, that made up naive CD8 cells, with terminally differentiated effector memory CD45RA+ cells excluded. The donors were all Caucasian adults (living in Nashville, Tennessee). Clones were read by immunoSEQ multiplex PCR, and TCRdb kept only the in-frame ones, dropping some. The sample records roughly 2,000,000 clones, roughly 94% being singletons. Sequenced material: naive CD8+ T cells sorted from blood. The receptor was isolated from a young man in good health.

In nucleotides, the CDR3 is TGTGCCAGTGGCGGGACAGGGGGTCCTGAAGCTTTCTTT. Protein product: CASGGTGGPEAFF. The rearrangement links TRBV18 to TRBJ1-1, with TRBD1 matching over 11 bases. CDR3 length: 13 residues. V was pared by 9 bases and J by 6 bases, with 6 bases of the junction left unmatched. The germline V gene has CDR1 KGHSH and CDR2 LQKENI.